The clone carrying this TCR beta chain has at least ten counts. Its antigen remains unknown. Under the authors' procedure: Clinicopathological groups differed in CDR3, with these differences serving to build a distant-metastasis classifier for papillary thyroid cancer. TCRdb reprocessed the PCR reads via MiXCR. Clone size and V and J calls follow TCRdb, not the original study. The sample records tens of thousands of clones, more than 15% being singletons. This specimen belongs to a study of metastatic and nonmetastatic thyroid tumors. Study-level background: Where malignant and benign thyroid patients were concerned, repertoires were compared across blood and tumor or nodule tissue. Whole-study findings and limits: Reported TCR beta diversity, measured in blood and tumor, was significantly higher for malignant thyroid tumors than for benign nodules.

The CDR3 runs 16 residues. Per germline, CDR1 SGHRS and CDR2 YFSETQ. Trimming cost V 0 bases and J 2 bases; bases outside gene matches: 1. Every patient was untreated before thyroid surgery. This clonotype was obtained from a male donor with papillary thyroid cancer or a benign thyroid nodule (not recorded which). Some clones in this sample may be carry-over from other donors' samples. This chain uses TRBV5-1 with TRBJ1-6; 8 bases align to TRBD1. The sample was blood. CDR3 bases: TGCGCCAGCAGCTTGGGGGGACAGGCCTATAATTCACCCCTCCACTTT. Translating it yields CASSLGGQAYNSPLHF. Full variable domain (outside the CDR3, taken from reference TRBV5-1 and TRBJ1-6): KAGVTQTPRYLIKTRGQQVTLSCSPISGHRSVSWYQQTPGQGLQFLFEYFSETQRNKGNFPGRFSGRQFSNSRSEMNVSTLELGDSALYLCASSLGGQAYNSPLHFGNGTRLTVT.